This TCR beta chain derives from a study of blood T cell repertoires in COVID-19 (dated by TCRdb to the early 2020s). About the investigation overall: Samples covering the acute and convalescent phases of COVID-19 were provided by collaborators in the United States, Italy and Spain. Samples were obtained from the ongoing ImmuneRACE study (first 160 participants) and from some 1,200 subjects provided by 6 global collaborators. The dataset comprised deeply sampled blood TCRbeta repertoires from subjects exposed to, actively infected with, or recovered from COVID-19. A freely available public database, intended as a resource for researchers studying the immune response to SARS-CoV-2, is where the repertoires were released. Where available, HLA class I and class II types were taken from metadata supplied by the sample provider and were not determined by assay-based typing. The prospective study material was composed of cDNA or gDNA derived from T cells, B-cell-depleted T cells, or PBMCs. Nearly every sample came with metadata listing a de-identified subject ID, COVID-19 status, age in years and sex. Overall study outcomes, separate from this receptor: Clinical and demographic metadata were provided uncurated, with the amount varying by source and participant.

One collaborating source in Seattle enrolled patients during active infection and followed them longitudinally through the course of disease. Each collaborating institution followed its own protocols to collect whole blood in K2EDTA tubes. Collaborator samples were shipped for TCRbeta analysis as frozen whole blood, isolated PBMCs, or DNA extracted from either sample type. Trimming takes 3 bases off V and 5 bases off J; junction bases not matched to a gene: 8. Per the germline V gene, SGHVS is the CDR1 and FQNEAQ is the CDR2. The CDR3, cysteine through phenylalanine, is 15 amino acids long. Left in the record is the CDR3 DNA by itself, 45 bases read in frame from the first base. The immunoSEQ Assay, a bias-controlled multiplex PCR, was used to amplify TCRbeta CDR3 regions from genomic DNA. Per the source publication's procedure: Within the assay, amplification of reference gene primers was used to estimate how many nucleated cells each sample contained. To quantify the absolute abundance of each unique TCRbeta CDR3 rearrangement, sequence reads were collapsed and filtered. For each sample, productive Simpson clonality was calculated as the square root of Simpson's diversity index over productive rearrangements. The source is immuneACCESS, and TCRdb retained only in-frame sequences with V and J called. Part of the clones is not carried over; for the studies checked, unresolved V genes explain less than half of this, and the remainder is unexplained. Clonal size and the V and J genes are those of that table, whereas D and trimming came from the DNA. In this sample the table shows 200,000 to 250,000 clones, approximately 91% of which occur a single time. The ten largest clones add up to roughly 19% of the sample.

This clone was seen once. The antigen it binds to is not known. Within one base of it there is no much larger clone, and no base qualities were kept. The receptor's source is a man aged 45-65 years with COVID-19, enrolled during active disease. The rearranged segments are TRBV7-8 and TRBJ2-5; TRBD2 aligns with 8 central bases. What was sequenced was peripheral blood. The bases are TGTGCCAGCAGCTTGACTAGCGAGGGTCTGGAGACCCAGTACTTC. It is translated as CASSLTSEGLETQYF.